Described below is a single TCR beta chain sequence and its context. Its antigen target is currently unknown. There are no base qualities to consult, and no much larger clone falls within one base. In the same sample, other DNA sequences code for this CDR3. The cohort comprised some 680 healthy bone marrow donors. At the time of sampling, all cohort members were nominally healthy, though unrecorded immune exposures were likely present. The donor was CMV seronegative and belonged to the group of over 300 seronegative cohort members. A peripheral blood sample was collected from each donor, and TCR beta sequencing was performed on peripheral blood mononuclear cells. The Qiagen DNeasy Blood Extraction Kit was used to extract genomic DNA from the blood cell samples. These data originate in a study of cytomegalovirus exposure and HLA in healthy donors (dated by TCRdb to the late 2010s). About the full investigation: An earlier analysis of approximately 640 of the donors reported 250 to 350 Gb of sequence data and roughly 110 million unique TCR beta sequences from about 200 million T cells. Approximately 330 gigabases of sequencing data and 75 million to 85 million unique TCR sequences made up an early release that covered several hundred HLA-typed donors. The genetic ancestry cluster associated with self-reported Caucasian donors included roughly four fifths of the 398 genotyped donors. The study aimed to test whether cataloging public T cell receptors could reveal signatures of past pathogen exposure. The study used immunosequencing to profile the T cell repertoires of 666 subjects and linked those repertoires to cytomegalovirus serostatus. A separate validation cohort of some 130 different subjects was used in addition to the 666-subject first cohort. To predict cytomegalovirus infection status, the study brought together high-throughput TCR immunosequencing, statistical association of individual TCRs with disease status, and machine learning. In a later analysis, previously published TCR beta repertoires from 550 to 700 donors were re-analyzed and high-resolution HLA genotyping was added so that TCR occurrence patterns could be studied. Rather than drawing on any new phenotypic data, the later analysis identified candidate immune exposures from TCR beta sequences and the way those sequences occurred across donors. An earlier analysis of several hundred of the donors applied high-throughput TCR beta sequencing to assess whether each TCR beta V gene segment acted as functional or pseudogenic. Donor age, sex, ethnicity and CMV serostatus were compiled together with the repertoire data. In a later genetic analysis, genome-wide SNP genotypes for about three fifths of the roughly 670 donors were used, and that subset was treated as a discovery cohort. All discovery cohort repertoires had been generated using a single sequencing platform. HLA typing included class I and class II loci at four-digit resolution. The number of typed donors differed by locus: about 620-640 for A, B, C, DRB1 and DQB1; 500 to 550 for DQA1; roughly 600 for DPA1; and roughly 470 for DPB1. Five DR-DQ haplotypes were handled as single units for association and clustering because linkage in the cohort was strong. On average, around 240,000 unique TCR beta nucleotide sequences were sequenced per donor among 398 genotyped donors of the cohort, with about 19% of those sequences being non-productive. The paper as a whole reports these results and caveats: Only TCR beta chains were sequenced in this cohort, and the absence of alpha or paired-chain data limited detectable features. The presence/absence analyses assumed that sequencing depth was roughly uniform across donors, and that assumption may not be true. According to a later analysis, most CMV-associated TCR beta chains appeared to be HLA-restricted, and the HLA associations seemed to be driven largely by CMV exposure. Correlated functional status among segregating V segments might reflect linkage disequilibrium, but an unknown experimental factor could not be ruled out. In a later analysis, the rate of TCR association differed among HLA loci, with DRB1 alleles having the most associated TCRs and HLA-C alleles having the fewest. In a later analysis, several top co-occurrence clusters were reported to appear linked to parvovirus B19, influenza, CMV and Epstein-Barr virus. CMV serostatus was the only immune exposure information available for the cohort. A total of 150 to 200 TCR beta chains were listed by the study as associated with cytomegalovirus. Broadly in line with IMGT annotations, most TCR beta V segments showed up in productive rearrangements about 87% or about 30% of the time in an earlier analysis of approximately 640 of the donors. HLA typing was unavailable for some donors at each locus, so association tests used only the typed subset. Three of the identified cytomegalovirus-associated TCR beta chains were confirmed in vitro to be specific for cytomegalovirus antigens. A later genetic analysis reported fewer N-insertions in productive TCRs among donors in an Asian-associated ancestry cluster than the approximately 670-donor mean. The classifier was reported to diagnose cytomegalovirus status with high specificity and sensitivity in both the original and validation cohorts. A further reported finding was that TCR beta sequences accurately predicted the HLA-A and HLA-B alleles for most subjects in the first cohort. A later genetic analysis associated a missense DCLRE1C variant with V-gene and J-gene trimming of TCR beta chains, and an independent cohort replicated the association. A cluster of highly shared sequence variants was judged likely to represent a technical artifact of the sequencing pipeline. The authors suggested that the approach could potentially be extended to other disease states and immunological phenotypes. When HLA alleles, especially DR and DQ, strongly co-occurred, TCR associations were difficult to assign to individual alleles. The earlier analysis of 450 to 700 of the donors excluded seventeen rarely observed V segments, including chromosome 9 orphons, because counts were too low. Most TCR sequences were seen in very few donors, while some public TCRs were found in many individuals. At a false discovery rate of 0.05, a later analysis linked around 17,000 TCR beta sequences to specific HLA alleles. In a later analysis, HLA-associated TCR beta chains showed more clonal expansion and lower generation probabilities than non-associated chains that were equally common.

Libraries were built with the immunoSEQ multiplex PCR assay. For the multiplex PCR, a mixture combining 60 forward primers for TCR Vbeta segments and 13 reverse primers for TCR Jbeta segments was used. The CDR3 region of rearranged TCR beta genes was amplified from genomic DNA by a multiplex PCR assay. On the Illumina HiSeq System, the amplified TCR beta libraries were sequenced as 87-base-pair reads. The paper's data handling went like this. Across the 600 to 700 repertoires, a later analysis counted approximately 75 million unique TCR beta chains, some 11 million of which were shared by at least two donors. Raw reads were error-corrected and collapsed into unique sequences with a nearest-neighbor algorithm that merged closely related sequences to remove PCR and sequencing errors. To assign V, D and J gene segments, CDR3 sequences were aligned to IMGT reference sequences. Each retained sequence needed at least a six-nucleotide match to both a V gene segment and a J gene segment. A rearrangement counted as productive if the CDR3 had no stop codons and remained in frame with V and J, and every other rearrangement counted as non-productive. Following IMGT convention, CDR3 was defined as the stretch from the second conserved V-encoded cysteine to the conserved J-encoded phenylalanine. Sequences without an unambiguous match to a single V gene segment were excluded from the earlier analysis of approximately 600 of the donors. In an earlier analysis of approximately 550 of the donors, V segments were called functional above 56.7% productive rearrangements and were called segregating when the between-donor standard deviation exceeded 5%. A statistical classification framework was built for diagnosing cytomegalovirus status from the catalog of TCR beta chain sequences. In a later analysis, V and J genes were assigned by comparing TCR nucleotide sequences against IMGT/GENE-DB human TR gene sequences. Using the TCRdist pipeline, a later analysis assigned CDR3 sequences along with most-parsimonious VDJ recombination scenarios. In a later analysis, each TCR beta chain was defined by its CDR3 amino acid sequence together with its V-gene family, and reads without a unique V-gene family were excluded. To address suspected cross-contamination and a sequencing artifact, a later analysis removed around 600 highly shared, low-generation-probability nucleotide sequences. In a later analysis, a clonal expansion index was calculated for each public chain from normalized within-repertoire ranks of inferred template counts. In a later analysis, generation probabilities were computed using a VDJ recombination model fitted to out-of-frame rearrangements, and the results were checked against IGoR. Hypergeometric tests were used in a later analysis to score TCR-TCR, TCR-HLA and TCR-CMV co-occurrence, with a repertoire-size bias correction applied to the TCR pairs. A later analysis estimated false discovery rates by permuting HLA or CMV assignments 20 times. In a later analysis, co-occurring TCRs were grouped using DBSCAN, and TCRdist sequence similarity was added for clustering within HLA-allele-positive subsets. Repertoires with fewer than 30,000 or more than 120,000 public chains, plus five repertoires with anomalous nucleotide sharing, were excluded from co-occurrence clustering. TCRdb limited this immuneACCESS table to in-frame rearrangements with V and J called. A share of clones is missing; checked studies link under half to unresolved V genes, and the rest is unexplained. That table is the source of V, J and clone size, and D and trimming were worked out from the DNA. The table for this sample lists 120,000 to 150,000 clones; roughly 80% of them were counted only once. 1.2% of the sample is in the top ten clones.

The source is a female donor in good health and CMV-seronegative. Sequences were obtained from PBMCs.

The nucleotide sequence is given as TGTGCCAGCTCACCACCAGGGGAGGGCAATCAGCCCCAGCATTTT. This encodes CASSPPGEGNQPQHF. Recombination linked TRBV18 to TRBJ1-5; a tentative D call is TRBD1 (5 bases match). The junction carries 8 bases between V and J, which are trimmed by 0 bases and 2 bases respectively. The germline V gene supplies CDR1 KGHSH and CDR2 LQKENI. CDR3 length: 15 amino acids, cysteine to phenylalanine. Only CDR3 DNA remains: 45 bases, in frame from the first base. Supplemented by the reference TRBV18 and TRBJ1-5 proteins around the CDR3, the complete variable domain is NAGVMQNPRHLVRRRGQEARLRCSPMKGHSHVYWYRQLPEEGLKFMVYLQKENIIDESGMPKERFSAEFPKEGPSILRIQQVVRGDSAAYFCASSPPGEGNQPQHFGDGTRLSIL.